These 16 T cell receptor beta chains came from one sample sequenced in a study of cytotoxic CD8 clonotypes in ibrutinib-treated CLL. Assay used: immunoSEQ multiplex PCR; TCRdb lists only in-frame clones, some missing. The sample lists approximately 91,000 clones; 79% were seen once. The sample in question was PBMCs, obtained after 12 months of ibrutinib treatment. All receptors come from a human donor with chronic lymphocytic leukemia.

CDR3 amino acids: CASSLRKGTDTQYF. CDR3 nucleotides: TGTGCCAGCAGCTTACGAAAGGGAACAGATACGCAGTATTTT. The rearrangement links TRBV11-3 to TRBJ2-3; D unresolved. This CDR3 spans 14 amino acids. The germline V and J ends were trimmed by 2 bases and 3 bases, with 9 bases remaining between them. Germline V gene sequence: CDR1 SGHNT, CDR2 YENEEA.

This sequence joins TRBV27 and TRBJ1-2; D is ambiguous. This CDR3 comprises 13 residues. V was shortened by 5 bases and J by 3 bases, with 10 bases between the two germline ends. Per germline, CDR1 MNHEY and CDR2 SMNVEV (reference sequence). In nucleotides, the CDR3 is TGTGCCAGCAGTCCCTACCCCGACTATGGCTACACCTTC. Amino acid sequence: CASSPYPDYGYTF.

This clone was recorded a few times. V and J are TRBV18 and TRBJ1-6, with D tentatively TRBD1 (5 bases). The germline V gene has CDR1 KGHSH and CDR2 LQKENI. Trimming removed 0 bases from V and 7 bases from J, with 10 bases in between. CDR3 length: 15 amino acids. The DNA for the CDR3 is TGTGCCAGCTCACCACCGGGCGGGGGAAATTCACCCCTCCACTTT. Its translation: CASSPPGGGNSPLHF.

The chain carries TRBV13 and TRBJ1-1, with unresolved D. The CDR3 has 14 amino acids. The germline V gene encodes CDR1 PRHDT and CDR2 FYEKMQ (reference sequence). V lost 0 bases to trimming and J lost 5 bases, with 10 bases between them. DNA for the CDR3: TGTGCCAGCAGCTTAGGCTCTCAATGGACTGAAGCTTTCTTT. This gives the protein CASSLGSQWTEAFF.

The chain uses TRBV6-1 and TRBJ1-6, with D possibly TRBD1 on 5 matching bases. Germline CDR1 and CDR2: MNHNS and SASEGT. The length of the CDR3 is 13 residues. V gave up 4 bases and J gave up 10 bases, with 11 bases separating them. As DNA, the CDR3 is TGTGCCAGCAGTGCTCGGGGGGACTCACCCCTCCACTTT. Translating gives CASSARGDSPLHF.

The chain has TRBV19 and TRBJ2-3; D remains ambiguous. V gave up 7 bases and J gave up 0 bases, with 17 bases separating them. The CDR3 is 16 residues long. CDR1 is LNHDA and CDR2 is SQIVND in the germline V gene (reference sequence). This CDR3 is CASTPTARPSTDTQYF. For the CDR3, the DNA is TGTGCCAGTACTCCAACGGCTAGGCCTAGCACAGATACGCAGTATTTT.

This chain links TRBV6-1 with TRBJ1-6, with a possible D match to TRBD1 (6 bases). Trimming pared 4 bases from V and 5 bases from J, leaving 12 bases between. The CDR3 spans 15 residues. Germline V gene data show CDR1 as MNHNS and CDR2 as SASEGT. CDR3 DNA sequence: TGTGCCAGCAGTGCCCAGGGGCCTGATAATTCACCCCTCCACTTT. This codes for CASSAQGPDNSPLHF.

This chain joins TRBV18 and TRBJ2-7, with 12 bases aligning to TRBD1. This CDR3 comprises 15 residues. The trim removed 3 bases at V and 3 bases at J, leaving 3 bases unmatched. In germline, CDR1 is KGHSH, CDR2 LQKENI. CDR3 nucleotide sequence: TGTGCCAGCTCACCCCGGGACAGGGGGCTCTACGAGCAGTACTTC. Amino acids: CASSPRDRGLYEQYF.

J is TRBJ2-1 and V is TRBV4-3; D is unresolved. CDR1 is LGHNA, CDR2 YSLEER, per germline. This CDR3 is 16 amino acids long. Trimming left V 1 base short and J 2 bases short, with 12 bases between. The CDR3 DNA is TGCGCCAGCAGCCAAGTGTCCGGAACCACCTACAATGAGCAGTTCTTC. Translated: CASSQVSGTTYNEQFF.

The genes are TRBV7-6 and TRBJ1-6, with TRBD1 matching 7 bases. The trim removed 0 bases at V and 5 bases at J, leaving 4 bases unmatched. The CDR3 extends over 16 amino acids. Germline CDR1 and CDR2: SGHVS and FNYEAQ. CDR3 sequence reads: CASSLATGAHNSPLHF. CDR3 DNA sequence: TGTGCCAGCAGCTTAGCCACAGGGGCCCATAATTCACCCCTCCACTTT.

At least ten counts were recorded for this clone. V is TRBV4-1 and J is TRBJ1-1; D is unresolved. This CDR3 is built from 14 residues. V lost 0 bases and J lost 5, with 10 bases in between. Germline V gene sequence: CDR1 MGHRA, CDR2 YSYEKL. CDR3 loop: CASSQDPGWTEAFF. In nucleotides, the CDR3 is TGCGCCAGCAGCCAAGATCCGGGATGGACTGAAGCTTTCTTT.

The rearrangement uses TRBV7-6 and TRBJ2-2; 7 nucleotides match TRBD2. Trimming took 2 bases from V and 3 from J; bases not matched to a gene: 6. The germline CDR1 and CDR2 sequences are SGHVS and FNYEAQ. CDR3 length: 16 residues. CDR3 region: CASSLRASGDTGELFF. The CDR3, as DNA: TGTGCCAGCAGCTTACGGGCTAGCGGAGACACCGGGGAGCTGTTTTTT.

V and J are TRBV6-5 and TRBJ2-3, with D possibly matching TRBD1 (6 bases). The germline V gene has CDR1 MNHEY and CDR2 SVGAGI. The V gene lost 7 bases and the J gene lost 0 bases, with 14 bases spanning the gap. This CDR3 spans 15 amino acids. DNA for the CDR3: TGTGCCAGCACCACAGGGTGGAAGAGCACAGATACGCAGTATTTT. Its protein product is CASTTGWKSTDTQYF.

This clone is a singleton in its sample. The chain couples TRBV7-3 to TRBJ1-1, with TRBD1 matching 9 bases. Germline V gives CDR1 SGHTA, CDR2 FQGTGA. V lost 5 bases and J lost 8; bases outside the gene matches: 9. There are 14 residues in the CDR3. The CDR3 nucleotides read TGTGCCAGCAGCCCCCGACAGGGGGGTACCGAAGCTTTCTTT. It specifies CASSPRQGGTEAFF.

CDR3 in amino acids: CASSLEGQGPTDTQYF. The CDR3, as DNA: TGTGCCAGCAGCTTAGAGGGACAGGGGCCTACAGATACGCAGTATTTT. V and J are TRBV7-6 and TRBJ2-3; the match to TRBD1 covers 10 bases. In germline, CDR1 is SGHVS, CDR2 FNYEAQ. The CDR3 is 16 residues long. V was clipped by 1 base and J by 3 bases; unmatched bases: 4.

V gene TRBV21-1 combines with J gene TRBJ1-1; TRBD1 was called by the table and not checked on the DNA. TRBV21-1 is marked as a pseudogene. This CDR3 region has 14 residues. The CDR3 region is CASSAHRADTEAFF. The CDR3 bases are TGTGCCAGCAGCGCCCACAGGGCCGACACTGAAGCTTTCTTT.